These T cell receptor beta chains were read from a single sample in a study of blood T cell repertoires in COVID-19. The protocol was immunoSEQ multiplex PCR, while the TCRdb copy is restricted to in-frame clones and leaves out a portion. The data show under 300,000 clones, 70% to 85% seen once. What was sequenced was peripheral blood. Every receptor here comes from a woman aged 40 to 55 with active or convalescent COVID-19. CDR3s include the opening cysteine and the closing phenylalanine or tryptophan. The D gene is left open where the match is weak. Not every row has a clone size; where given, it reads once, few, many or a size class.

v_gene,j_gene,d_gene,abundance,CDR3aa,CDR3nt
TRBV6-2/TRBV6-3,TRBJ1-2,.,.,CASSPSPSEGLGGYTF,TGTGCCAGCAGTCCCTCCCCCTCCGAGGGCCTAGGTGGCTACACCTTC
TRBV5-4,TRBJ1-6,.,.,CASSPGNSPLHF,TGTGCCAGCAGCCCAGGGAATTCACCCCTCCACTTT
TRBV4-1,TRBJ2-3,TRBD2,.,CASSLPPGGAANTQYF,TGCGCCAGCAGCCTACCCCCCGGGGGGGCGGCAAATACGCAGTATTTT
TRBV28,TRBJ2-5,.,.,CASSFLRQAGETQYF,TGTGCCAGCAGTTTCCTCAGACAGGCTGGAGAGACCCAGTACTTC
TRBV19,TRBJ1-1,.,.,CASSATANTEAFF,TGTGCCAGTAGCGCGACAGCGAACACTGAAGCTTTCTTT
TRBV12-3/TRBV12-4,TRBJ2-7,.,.,CASSLGQSYEQYF,TGTGCCAGCAGTTTGGGGCAGTCCTACGAGCAGTACTTC
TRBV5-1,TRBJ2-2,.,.,CASSLGRGYGELFF,TGCGCCAGCAGCTTGGGTCGAGGCTACGGGGAGCTGTTTTTT
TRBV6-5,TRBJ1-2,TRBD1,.,CASSYGTDRGYTF,TGTGCCAGCAGTTACGGGACAGACCGAGGCTACACCTTC
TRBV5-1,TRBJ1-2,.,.,CASSLLGTEGPYTF,TGCGCCAGCAGCTTGTTGGGTACAGAGGGTCCCTACACCTTC
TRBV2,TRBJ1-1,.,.,CARLEAGGQAFF,TGTGCCAGGTTGGAAGCCGGGGGGCAGGCTTTCTTT
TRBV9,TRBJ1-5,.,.,CASSPMAGVHQPQHF,TGTGCCAGCAGCCCGATGGCCGGGGTTCATCAGCCCCAGCATTTT
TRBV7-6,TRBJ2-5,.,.,CASSSIPTQQETQYF,TGTGCCAGCAGCTCAATCCCCACACAACAAGAGACCCAGTACTTC
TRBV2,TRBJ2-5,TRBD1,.,CASSGTGQETQYF,TGTGCCAGCAGTGGGACAGGACAAGAGACCCAGTACTTC
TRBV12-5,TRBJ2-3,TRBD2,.,CASGRTSGGTDTQYF,TGTGCTAGTGGCCGGACTAGCGGGGGCACAGATACGCAGTATTTT
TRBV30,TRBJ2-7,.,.,CAWSPGLKSHEQYF,TGTGCCTGGAGTCCAGGGCTAAAGAGCCACGAGCAGTACTTC
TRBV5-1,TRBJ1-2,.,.,CASSLAGDYGYTF,TGCGCCAGCAGCTTGGCAGGTGACTATGGCTACACCTTC
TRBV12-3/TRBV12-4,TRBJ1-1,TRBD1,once,CASSLPGQGAFF,TGTGCCAGCAGTTTACCGGGACAGGGAGCTTTCTTT
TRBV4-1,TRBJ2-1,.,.,CASSHLDLTRDEQFF,TGCGCCAGCAGCCACCTAGACCTAACCCGGGATGAGCAGTTCTTC
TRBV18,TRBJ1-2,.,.,CASSPGADGGSYGYTF,TGTGCCAGCTCACCAGGAGCGGACGGGGGATCCTATGGCTACACCTTC
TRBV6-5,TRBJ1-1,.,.,CASSYGAQGNTEAFF,TGTGCCAGCAGTTATGGCGCACAGGGGAACACTGAAGCTTTCTTT
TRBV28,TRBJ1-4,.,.,CASSLSVESFLFF,TGTGCCAGCAGTTTATCGGTTGAATCTTTCCTGTTTTTT
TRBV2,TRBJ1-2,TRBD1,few,CASSQGQGPYGYTF,TGTGCCAGCAGTCAAGGACAGGGGCCCTATGGCTACACCTTC
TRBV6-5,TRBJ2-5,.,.,CASSSGTPLRETQYF,TGTGCCAGCAGTTCCGGGACACCCCTTAGGGAGACCCAGTACTTC
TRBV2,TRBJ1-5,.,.,CASSRSQAAHQPQHF,TGTGCCAGCAGTAGGTCCCAGGCCGCGCATCAGCCCCAGCATTTT
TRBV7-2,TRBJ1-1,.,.,CASSLRTTNTEAFF,TGTGCCAGCAGCCTTAGGACAACGAACACTGAAGCTTTCTTT
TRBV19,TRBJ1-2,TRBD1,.,CASSIRTGGSNYGYTF,TGTGCCAGTAGTATTCGAACAGGGGGCAGCAACTATGGCTACACCTTC
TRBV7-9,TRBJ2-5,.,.,CASSLRAPGRSTLETQYF,TGTGCCAGCAGCTTGAGGGCTCCCGGTAGGTCCACGTTAGAGACCCAGTACTTC
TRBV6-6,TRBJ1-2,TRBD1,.,CASGGTGFGYGYTF,TGTGCCAGCGGGGGGACAGGGTTTGGCTATGGCTACACCTTC
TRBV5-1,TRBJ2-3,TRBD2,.,CASGPSGGFTDTQYF,TGCGCCAGCGGACCTAGCGGGGGGTTCACAGATACGCAGTATTTT
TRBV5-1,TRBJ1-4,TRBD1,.,CASSLVGRGLGEKLFF,TGCGCCAGCAGCTTGGTGGGCAGGGGGCTCGGGGAAAAACTGTTTTTT
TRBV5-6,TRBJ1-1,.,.,CASINLGGNTEAFF,TGTGCCAGCATCAACCTGGGGGGGAACACTGAAGCTTTCTTT
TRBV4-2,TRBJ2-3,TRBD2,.,CASQPKAGGPGDTQYF,TGTGCCAGCCAGCCAAAAGCGGGGGGGCCAGGGGATACGCAGTATTTT
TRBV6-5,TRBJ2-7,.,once,CASSPGYNYEQYF,TGTGCCAGCAGCCCAGGGTACAACTACGAGCAGTACTTC
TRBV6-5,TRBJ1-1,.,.,CASSYSRRSNTEAFF,TGTGCCAGCAGTTACTCGAGGCGTTCTAACACTGAAGCTTTCTTT
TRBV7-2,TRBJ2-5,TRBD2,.,CASSPEAGALQETQYF,TGTGCCAGCAGCCCAGAAGCGGGGGCTCTTCAAGAGACCCAGTACTTC
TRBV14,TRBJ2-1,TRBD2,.,CASSQGLAGGPSYNEQFF,TGTGCCAGCAGCCAAGGGCTAGCGGGGGGGCCCTCCTACAATGAGCAGTTCTTC
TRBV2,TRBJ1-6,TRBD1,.,CASNRDRGYSPLHF,TGTGCCAGCAACCGGGACAGAGGTTATTCACCCCTCCACTTT
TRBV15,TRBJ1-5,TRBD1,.,CATSSADRVGQPQHF,TGTGCCACCAGCAGTGCAGACAGGGTAGGTCAGCCCCAGCATTTT
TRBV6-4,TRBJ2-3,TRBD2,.,CASNCSGLAGSTDTQYF,TGTGCCAGCAATTGCAGTGGGCTAGCGGGGAGCACAGATACGCAGTATTTT
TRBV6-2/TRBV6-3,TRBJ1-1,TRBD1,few,CASSWDRGTEAFF,TGTGCCAGCAGTTGGGACAGGGGTACTGAAGCTTTCTTT
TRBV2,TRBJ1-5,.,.,CASRPQSNQPQHF,TGTGCCAGCAGACCTCAGAGCAATCAGCCCCAGCATTTT
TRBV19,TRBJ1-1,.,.,CASSISSGTPNTEAFF,TGTGCCAGTAGTATCTCATCCGGGACACCCAACACTGAAGCTTTCTTT
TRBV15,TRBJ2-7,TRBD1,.,CATSRGQLNEQYF,TGTGCCACCAGCAGGGGACAGCTCAACGAGCAGTACTTC
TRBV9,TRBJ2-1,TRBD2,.,CASTSGGAITYNEQFF,TGTGCCAGCACTAGCGGGGGGGCCATCACCTACAATGAGCAGTTCTTC
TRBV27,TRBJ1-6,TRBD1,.,CASSLGRQGYNSPLHF,TGTGCCAGCAGTTTAGGGAGACAGGGATATAATTCACCCCTCCACTTT
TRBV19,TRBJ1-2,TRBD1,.,CASTTTGVFYGYTF,TGTGCCAGTACAACGACAGGGGTTTTCTATGGCTACACCTTC
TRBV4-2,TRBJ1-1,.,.,CASSQGGQTAEAFF,TGTGCCAGCAGCCAGGGCGGCCAGACAGCTGAAGCTTTCTTT
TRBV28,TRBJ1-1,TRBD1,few,CASSPTMDRGPEAFF,TGTGCCAGCAGTCCAACAATGGACAGGGGGCCTGAAGCTTTCTTT
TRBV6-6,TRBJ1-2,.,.,CASSRDRYYGYTF,TGTGCCAGCAGTCGCGACAGGTACTATGGCTACACCTTC
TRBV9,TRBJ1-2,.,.,CASSVGTGDYGYTF,TGTGCCAGCAGCGTAGGAACAGGAGACTATGGCTACACCTTC
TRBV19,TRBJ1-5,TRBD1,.,CASSKTGVGGQPQHF,TGTGCCAGTAGTAAGACAGGGGTGGGGGGACAGCCCCAGCATTTT